This T cell receptor beta chain was profiled in a study of Ad26.COV2.S vaccination and SARS-CoV-2 variants. Data came from immunoSEQ multiplex PCR; TCRdb stores just in-frame clones and leaves some out. The sample has roughly 400,000 clones, less than 95% seen once. The CDR3 extends over 13 amino acids. CDR1 and CDR2 from the germline V gene are KGHSH and LQKENI. Trimming cost V 2 bases and J 8 bases, with 9 bases left between them. Treatment given: some 19 received Ad26.COV2.S at low or high dose, single or two shots; 5 received placebo; per-sample allocation not given. Sampling was done on day 63 after the first vaccine or placebo injection.

This receptor was identified in a person aged 18-65 years who received the Ad26.COV2.S COVID-19 vaccine or a placebo. V gene TRBV18 combines with J gene TRBJ1-4, with D possibly TRBD1 on 5 matching bases. This specimen was peripheral blood, taken in a trial of Ad26.COV2.S vaccine versus placebo. DNA for the CDR3: TGTGCCAGCTCACCAGGGACCGGGGAAAAACTGTTTTTT. Its protein product is CASSPGTGEKLFF.